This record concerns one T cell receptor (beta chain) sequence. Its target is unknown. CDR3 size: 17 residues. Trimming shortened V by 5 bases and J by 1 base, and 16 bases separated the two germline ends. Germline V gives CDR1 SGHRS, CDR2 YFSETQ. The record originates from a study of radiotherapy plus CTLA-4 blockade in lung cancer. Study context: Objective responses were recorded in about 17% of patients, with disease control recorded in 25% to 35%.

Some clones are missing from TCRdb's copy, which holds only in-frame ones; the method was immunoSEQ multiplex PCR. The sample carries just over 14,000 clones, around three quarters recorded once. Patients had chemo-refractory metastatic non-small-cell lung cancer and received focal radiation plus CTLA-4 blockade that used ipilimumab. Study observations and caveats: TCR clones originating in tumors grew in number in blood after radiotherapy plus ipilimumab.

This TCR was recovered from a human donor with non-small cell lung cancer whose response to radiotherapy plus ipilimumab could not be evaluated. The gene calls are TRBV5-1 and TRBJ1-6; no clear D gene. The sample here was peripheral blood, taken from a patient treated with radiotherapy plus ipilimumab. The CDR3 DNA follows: TGCGCCAGCAGTTTACGGGGATTGAAGTCCTATAATTCACCCCTCCACTTT. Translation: CASSLRGLKSYNSPLHF.